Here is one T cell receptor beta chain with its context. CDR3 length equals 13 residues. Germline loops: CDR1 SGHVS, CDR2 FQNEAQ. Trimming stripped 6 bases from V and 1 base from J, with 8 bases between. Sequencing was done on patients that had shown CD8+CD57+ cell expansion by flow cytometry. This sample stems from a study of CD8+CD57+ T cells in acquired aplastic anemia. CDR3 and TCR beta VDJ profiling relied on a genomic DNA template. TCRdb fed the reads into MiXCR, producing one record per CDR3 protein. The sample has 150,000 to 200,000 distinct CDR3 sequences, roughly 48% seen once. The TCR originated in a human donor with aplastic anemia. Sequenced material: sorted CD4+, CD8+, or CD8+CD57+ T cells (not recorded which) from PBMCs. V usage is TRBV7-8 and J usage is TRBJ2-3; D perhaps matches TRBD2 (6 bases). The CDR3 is CASRGLGTDTQYF. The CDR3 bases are TGTGCCAGCAGGGGACTGGGCACAGATACGCAGTATTTT.